Listed below are T cell receptor beta chains from one sample, sequenced in a study of shared clonotypes between healthy human individuals. TCRdb keeps only in-frame clones here, not all; method: immunoSEQ multiplex PCR. The sample has approximately 1.9 million clones, just over 90% seen once. What was sequenced was naive CD8+ T cells from PBMCs. These receptors came from a man aged 18-30 years in good health. Some clones in this sample may be carry-over from other donors' samples. The CDR3 runs from the conserved cysteine through the conserved F or W. A D gene is named only where the DNA matches it firmly. Clone size appears in some rows only: once, few, many, or a class for an expanded clone.

d_call	clone_size	v_call	j_call	cdr3_aa	cdr3_nt
NA	once	TRBV19	TRBJ1-5	CASSIPGPYQPQHF	TGTGCCAGTAGTATCCCTGGTCCATATCAGCCCCAGCATTTT
NA	NA	TRBV28	TRBJ2-2	CASNLTPHGDTGELFF	TGTGCCAGCAACCTCACCCCCCACGGTGACACCGGGGAGCTGTTTTTT
NA	NA	TRBV7-3	TRBJ2-5	CASSLTNRETQYF	TGTGCCAGCAGCTTAACGAATAGGGAGACCCAGTACTTC
NA	NA	TRBV14	TRBJ2-3	CASSQGTASTDTQYF	TGTGCCAGCAGCCAAGGTACAGCAAGCACAGATACGCAGTATTTT
TRBD1	NA	TRBV11-2	TRBJ2-7	CASSLDRGHEQYF	TGTGCCAGCAGCCTGGACAGGGGGCACGAGCAGTACTTC
TRBD2	NA	TRBV29-1	TRBJ2-1	CSAAILAVSYNEQFF	TGCAGCGCCGCGATCCTAGCGGTCTCCTACAATGAGCAGTTCTTC
NA	NA	TRBV11-2	TRBJ2-7	CASSSQGRGFNEQYF	TGTGCCAGCAGCTCACAGGGCAGGGGCTTTAACGAGCAGTACTTC
NA	NA	TRBV11-2	TRBJ2-3	CATAPSGQTDTQYF	TGTGCCACCGCTCCCTCCGGACAAACAGATACGCAGTATTTT
NA	once	TRBV27	TRBJ2-7	CASSLGLGYGGDYEQYF	TGTGCCAGCAGTTTAGGATTAGGGTATGGGGGAGACTACGAGCAGTACTTC
NA	NA	TRBV5-1	TRBJ1-1	CASSLLYGIENTEAFF	TGCGCCAGCAGCTTGCTGTACGGTATCGAGAACACTGAAGCTTTCTTT
NA	few	TRBV4-2	TRBJ1-1	CASSHRTALNTEAFF	TGTGCCAGCAGCCACCGGACAGCACTGAACACTGAAGCTTTCTTT
NA	NA	TRBV7-9	TRBJ2-7	CASSLRGFEQYF	TGTGCCAGCAGCTTAAGGGGGTTCGAGCAGTACTTC
TRBD2	NA	TRBV6-1	TRBJ2-3	CAAGLAGVSTDTQYF	TGTGCCGCGGGACTAGCGGGAGTTAGCACAGATACGCAGTATTTT
NA	NA	TRBV4-2	TRBJ1-5	CASSQELGYSNQPQHF	TGTGCCAGCAGCCAAGAGTTGGGTTATAGCAATCAGCCCCAGCATTTT
NA	NA	TRBV27	TRBJ2-7	CASSYGWRDEQYF	TGTGCCAGCAGTTACGGCTGGAGGGACGAGCAGTACTTC
TRBD2	once	TRBV4-1	TRBJ2-7	CASSQDSPASGFYEQYF	TGCGCCAGCAGCCAAGATTCCCCGGCTAGCGGGTTCTACGAGCAGTACTTC
TRBD2	NA	TRBV7-8	TRBJ2-7	CASSSGLAGVPYEQYF	TGTGCCAGCAGCTCTGGACTAGCGGGAGTCCCCTACGAGCAGTACTTC
NA	few	TRBV9	TRBJ2-2	CASSATGELFF	TGTGCCAGCAGCGCAACCGGGGAGCTGTTTTTT
TRBD2	NA	TRBV9	TRBJ2-3	CASSVPWTSGNHSTDTQYF	TGTGCCAGCAGCGTACCATGGACTAGCGGGAACCATAGCACAGATACGCAGTATTTT
TRBD1	NA	TRBV6-1	TRBJ2-7	CASSEEDRGRDHEQYF	TGTGCCAGCAGTGAAGAAGACAGGGGAAGGGACCACGAGCAGTACTTC
NA	few	TRBV27	TRBJ1-1	CASALDSVNTEAFF	TGTGCCAGTGCCTTGGACAGTGTGAACACTGAAGCTTTCTTT
TRBD2	NA	TRBV4-2	TRBJ2-7	CASSQDGLAGEPYEQYF	TGTGCCAGCAGCCAAGATGGTCTAGCGGGAGAACCCTACGAGCAGTACTTC
NA	NA	TRBV28	TRBJ1-1	CASRIPQELNTEAFF	TGTGCCAGCAGAATCCCTCAGGAATTGAACACTGAAGCTTTCTTT
NA	NA	TRBV28	TRBJ2-7	CASSFPERLWNGSYEQYF	TGTGCCAGCAGTTTCCCCGAAAGACTCTGGAACGGCTCCTACGAGCAGTACTTC
NA	NA	TRBV9	TRBJ2-2	CASSFYSGFAGELFF	TGTGCCAGCAGCTTTTACTCAGGGTTCGCCGGGGAGCTGTTTTTT
NA	NA	TRBV28	TRBJ2-7	CASTPGDYEQYF	TGTGCCAGCACCCCGGGGGATTACGAGCAGTACTTC
NA	NA	TRBV13	TRBJ1-4	CASSTTREEKLFF	TGTGCCAGCAGCACGACACGGGAGGAAAAACTGTTTTTT
NA	NA	TRBV7-2	TRBJ1-1	CASSPRGSPTRNTEAFF	TGTGCCAGCAGCCCCCGCGGCAGTCCCACTAGGAACACTGAAGCTTTCTTT
NA	NA	TRBV9	TRBJ1-1	CASSVVAGLNTEAFF	TGTGCCAGCAGCGTAGTCGCGGGACTGAACACTGAAGCTTTCTTT
TRBD2	NA	TRBV7-2	TRBJ2-5	CASSLAGLAGSETQYF	TGTGCCAGCAGCTTAGCGGGACTAGCGGGAAGTGAGACCCAGTACTTC
NA	NA	TRBV11-2	TRBJ2-7	CASSLVAGSYYEQYF	TGTGCCAGCAGCTTAGTGGCCGGGTCTTACTACGAGCAGTACTTC
TRBD1	once	TRBV27	TRBJ1-2	CASSLSFGTGLYGYTF	TGTGCCAGCAGTTTATCTTTCGGGACAGGGCTCTATGGCTACACCTTC
NA	NA	TRBV27	TRBJ2-1	CASSWGWYNEQFF	TGTGCCAGCAGTTGGGGTTGGTACAATGAGCAGTTCTTC
TRBD1	NA	TRBV2	TRBJ1-1	CASSPTGGGTEAFF	TGTGCCAGCAGCCCCACAGGGGGCGGCACTGAAGCTTTCTTT
NA	NA	TRBV13	TRBJ1-2	CASSLGSGMGYGYTF	TGTGCCAGCAGCTTAGGCTCAGGGATGGGCTATGGCTACACCTTC
TRBD1	NA	TRBV9	TRBJ2-2	CASSVGRDSYTGELFF	TGTGCCAGCAGCGTTGGTAGGGACAGCTACACCGGGGAGCTGTTTTTT
TRBD1	NA	TRBV7-2	TRBJ2-5	CASSLVHGTGRETQYF	TGTGCCAGCAGCTTAGTACACGGGACAGGGCGGGAGACCCAGTACTTC
NA	NA	TRBV19	TRBJ2-5	CASSPRIQETQYF	TGTGCCAGTAGTCCCCGGATCCAAGAGACCCAGTACTTC
NA	NA	TRBV7-9	TRBJ2-7	CASSPRGLHNLPAYEQYF	TGTGCCAGCAGCCCCCGCGGGCTACATAACCTACCCGCCTACGAGCAGTACTTC
NA	NA	TRBV6-1	TRBJ1-5	CASSEVFEVHFNQPQHF	TGTGCCAGCAGTGAAGTTTTTGAGGTCCACTTCAATCAGCCCCAGCATTTT
NA	NA	TRBV11-2	TRBJ2-3	CASSRIPDLPTDTQYF	TGTGCCAGCAGCCGAATCCCGGACCTTCCCACAGATACGCAGTATTTT